These 29 T cell receptor beta chains came from one sample sequenced in a study of metastatic and nonmetastatic thyroid tumors (dated by TCRdb to about 2020). No patient had received any treatment before thyroid surgery. The library was generated by PCR. Sequencing took place on an Illumina HiSeq 4000. TCRdb reprocessed the public reads (quality trimming at Q25 with fastp, clone calling with MiXCR) and kept in-frame beta chains. The sample includes about 85,000 clones, with around 9.2% observed a single time. The ten biggest clones cover 8.8% of the sample. The source material was blood. The receptors were gathered from a female donor with papillary thyroid cancer or a benign thyroid nodule (not recorded which). Some clones in this sample may be carry-over from other donors' samples.

This clone appeared a few times. V usage is TRBV20-1 and J usage is TRBJ2-5; 16 bases are shared with TRBD2. Germline lookup yields CDR1 DFQATT and CDR2 SNEGSKA (reference sequence). Germline trimming cut 5 bases from V and 5 bases from J; bases unmatched to any gene: 5. The CDR3 has 15 residues. Here the CDR3 reads CSAAGTSGGAETQYF. The CDR3 DNA is TGCAGTGCTGCCGGGACTAGCGGGGGGGCGGAGACCCAGTACTTC.

This clone was counted ten times or more. This chain links TRBV7-9 with TRBJ2-5; D unclear. CDR3 length equals 15 residues. V was cut by 5 bases and J by 0 bases, with 13 bases left in between. In germline, CDR1 is SEHNR, CDR2 FQNEAQ (reference sequence). CDR3 protein: CASSLPRENQETQYF. The CDR3 nucleotides read TGTGCCAGCAGCCTACCCAGAGAGAACCAAGAGACCCAGTACTTC. Full variable domain (remainder filled in from reference TRBV7-9 and TRBJ2-5): DTGVSQNPRHKITKRGQNVTFRCDPISEHNRLYWYRQTLGQGPEFLTYFQNEAQLEKSRLLSDRFSAERPKGSFSTLEIQRTEQGDSAMYLCASSLPRENQETQYFGPGTRLLVL.

This clone was seen a handful of times. It may be a read error: a sequence one base away is much more abundant. The chain joins TRBV24-1 to TRBJ2-3, with D tentatively TRBD1 (5 bases). The CDR3 has 14 residues. The germline gives CDR1 KGHDR, CDR2 SFDVKD. V lost 4 bases and J lost 8, with 15 bases in between. This chain's CDR3 is CATSESRDPGTQYF. CDR3 DNA sequence: TGTGCCACCAGTGAGTCCAGGGATCCAGGTACGCAGTATTTT.

Here the CDR3 reads CASSYRTGGESGNTIYF. DNA for the CDR3: TGCGCCAGCAGCTATAGGACAGGGGGCGAATCTGGAAACACCATATATTTT. J is TRBJ1-3 and V is TRBV5-1, with 11 bases lining up with TRBD1. V trimming: 3 bases; J trimming: 1 base; junction bases outside the gene matches: 6. Germline V gene lookup returns CDR1 SGHRS and CDR2 YFSETQ. The CDR3 runs to 17 residues. The whole variable domain, filled in from reference TRBV5-1 and TRBJ1-3, reads KAGVTQTPRYLIKTRGQQVTLSCSPISGHRSVSWYQQTPGQGLQFLFEYFSETQRNKGNFPGRFSGRQFSNSRSEMNVSTLELGDSALYLCASSYRTGGESGNTIYFGEGSWLTVV.

This clone was recorded many times. DNA of the CDR3: TGTGCCAGCAGCTTAGCGGCGACAGCCAGCTCCTACGAGCAGTACTTC. It translates to CASSLAATASSYEQYF. J is TRBJ2-7 and V is TRBV11-1; weak D call: TRBD1 (5 bases). Germline values: CDR1 SGHAT, CDR2 FQDESV (reference sequence). The V gene lost 0 bases and the J gene lost 0 bases, with 12 bases spanning the gap. This CDR3 is 16 amino acids long.

This clone was recorded at least ten times. J is TRBJ1-2 and V is TRBV5-1, with D maybe TRBD1 (6 bases). Germline V gene sequence: CDR1 SGHRS, CDR2 YFSETQ. V lost 6 bases to trimming and J lost 4 bases, with 13 bases between them. This CDR3 comprises 13 residues. In DNA form, the CDR3 reads TGCGCCAGCACCGCCGGACAGAGCTATGGCTACACCTTC. As protein: CASTAGQSYGYTF.

This CDR3 reads CASSIGPMSTDTQYF. As DNA, the CDR3 is TGTGCCAGCAGTATCGGACCTATGAGCACAGATACGCAGTATTTT. V usage is TRBV9 and J usage is TRBJ2-3; no definite D call. This CDR3 spans 15 amino acids. The ends were cut back, 5 bases at V and 0 bases at J, with 13 bases in the middle. The germline gives CDR1 SGDLS, CDR2 YYNGEE.

This clone was observed many times. This rearrangement joins TRBV11-2 to TRBJ2-7; 11 nucleotides line up with TRBD1. Per the germline V gene, CDR1 is SGHAT and CDR2 is FQNNGV. Unmatched junction bases numbered 7, after V lost 10 bases and J lost 5 bases. This CDR3 spans 13 amino acids. CDR3 nucleotide sequence: TGTGCCAACACCCGGACAGGGGGCAACGAGCAGTACTTC. Amino acids: CANTRTGGNEQYF.

This clone was seen at least ten times. The chain has TRBV19 and TRBJ1-6, with D maybe TRBD1 (5 bases). The CDR3 has 14 amino acids. The V end was cut by 5 bases, the J end by 9 bases, with 14 bases between. CDR1 and CDR2 (germline): LNHDA, SQIVND (reference sequence). The CDR3 nucleotides are TGTGCCAGTAGTCTCAATCCTGGGGGTTCACCCCTCCACTTT. Its protein is CASSLNPGGSPLHF. Full variable domain (remainder filled in from reference TRBV19 and TRBJ1-6): DGGITQSPKYLFRKEGQNVTLSCEQNLNHDAMYWYRQDPGQGLRLIYYSQIVNDFQKGDIAEGYSVSREKKESFPLTVTSAQKNPTAFYLCASSLNPGGSPLHFGNGTRLTVT.

This clone was seen at least ten times. The chain joins TRBV9 to TRBJ1-6, with 7 bases identical to TRBD1. The CDR3 runs to 15 residues. The germline V gene encodes CDR1 SGDLS and CDR2 YYNGEE. The ends lost 3 bases at V and 3 bases at J; junction bases unmatched: 3. The CDR3 here is CASSGTGDYNSPLHF. In DNA form, the CDR3 reads TGTGCCAGCAGCGGTACAGGGGACTATAATTCACCCCTCCACTTT.

The table lists this clone with many counts. J is TRBJ2-1 and V is TRBV7-6; D possibly corresponds to TRBD2 (7 bases). With 2 bases removed from V and 6 bases from J, the gap between germline ends came to 14 bases. This CDR3 region has 15 residues. Germline CDR1 reads SGHVS; CDR2 reads FNYEAQ. CDR3 nucleotide sequence: TGTGCCAGCAGCTTATCGGGGGGCCGGAGCAATGAGCAGTTCTTC. Translating gives CASSLSGGRSNEQFF.

This clone occurred many times. The chain recombines TRBV30 with TRBJ2-3; D may be TRBD1 (6 bases). The germline V and J ends were trimmed by 5 bases and 0 bases, with 12 bases remaining between them. This CDR3 has 14 amino acids. CDR1 and CDR2 (germline): GTSNPN, SVGIG (reference sequence). This chain's CDR3 is CAWEGDQSTDTQYF. CDR3 DNA sequence: TGTGCCTGGGAGGGGGACCAAAGCACAGATACGCAGTATTTT.

The table lists this clone with many counts. The same CDR3 can be traced to other DNA sequences in this sample. The chain is built from TRBV28 and TRBJ1-6, with TRBD1 as a possible D gene (5 bases). CDR3 length equals 16 residues. Trimming stripped 3 bases from V and 14 bases from J, with 23 bases between. In germline, CDR1 is MDHEN, CDR2 SYDVKM. CDR3 nucleotide sequence: TGTGCCAGCAGTTTCGGGACCCCGGATGTTGTCTCAACCCTCCACTTT. As protein: CASSFGTPDVVSTLHF.

In its sample, this clone was seen many times. The chain employs TRBV5-1 and TRBJ2-7; 9 nucleotides line up with TRBD1. The CDR3 sequence is 15 residues long. V was clipped by 5 bases and J by 2 bases; unmatched bases: 8. CDR1 SGHRS and CDR2 YFSETQ come from the germline V gene. CDR3 nucleotides: TGCGCCAGCAGGATCCCGGGACAGGGACCCTACGAGCAGTACTTC. Translated: CASRIPGQGPYEQYF.

There are many counts of this clone. The rearrangement uses TRBV28 and TRBJ2-7; either TRBD1 or TRBD2 may fit D (5 bases each). The CDR3 loop spans 15 amino acids. V was cut by 5 bases and J by 2 bases, with 16 bases left in between. The germline V gene has CDR1 MDHEN and CDR2 SYDVKM. The CDR3 nucleotides read TGTGCCAGCAGTACAGGAGGTCTTTTACCCTACGAGCAGTACTTC. The encoded protein is CASSTGGLLPYEQYF.

At least ten counts were recorded for this clone. CDR3 in DNA: TGTGCCAGTTCCCTAGCGGGGGAGGGGGGTACGCAGTATTTT. Translated: CASSLAGEGGTQYF. The chain couples TRBV12-3 or TRBV12-4 to TRBJ2-3; 10 bases map to TRBD2. The CDR3 has 14 residues. With V trimmed by 9 bases and J by 8 bases, 11 bases remained unmatched.

With respect to this clone: The CDR3 end shows no conserved phenylalanine or tryptophan, and so a read error is likely. The limits of the CDR3 on the DNA are not certain, so only TCRdb's listed CDR3 is given. The chain employs TRBV5-1 and TRBJ2-2; TRBD1, as called in the table, went unchecked against the DNA. CDR1 and CDR2 from the germline V gene are SGHRS and YFSETQ. Inclusive of both ends, the CDR3 amounts to 9 amino acids. The CDR3: CASSLQGAG.

This clone has ten or more counts. The chain's CDR3 is CASSVFEVNTEAFF. The CDR3 region has the DNA TGTGCCAGCAGCGTATTTGAGGTGAACACTGAAGCTTTCTTT. This chain connects TRBV9 to TRBJ1-1; D is undetermined. With 1 base removed from V and 0 bases from J, the gap between germline ends came to 7 bases. The CDR3 is made up of 14 amino acids. Per the germline V gene, CDR1 is SGDLS and CDR2 is YYNGEE.

The chain has TRBV11-2 and TRBJ2-1; 10 bases align to TRBD1. Germline V gene sequence: CDR1 SGHAT, CDR2 FQNNGV. V was clipped by 6 bases and J by 3 bases; unmatched bases: 8. There are 16 residues in the CDR3. The CDR3 is CASSLRTGGGYNEQFF. In DNA, the CDR3 is TGTGCCAGCAGTTTACGGACAGGGGGAGGCTACAATGAGCAGTTCTTC.

This clone was counted ten times or more. The chain has TRBV12-3 or TRBV12-4 and TRBJ2-7; D uncertain. V lost 3 bases to trimming and J lost 3 bases, with 9 bases between them. The length of the CDR3 is 13 residues. Written as DNA, the CDR3 is TGTGCCAGCAGTTTTTCGGTTGGCTACGAGCAGTACTTC. Amino acids: CASSFSVGYEQYF.

In this sample, this clone turned up many times. The chain couples TRBV2 to TRBJ2-5; D is unresolved. CDR1 is SNHLY, CDR2 FYNNEI, per germline. V lost 2 bases to trimming and J lost 10 bases, with 8 bases between them. This CDR3 is 11 amino acids long. The CDR3 DNA sequence: TGTGCCAGCAGTGAAAGGTCTAACCAGTACTTC. Protein sequence: CASSERSNQYF. The variable domain in full, with the rest retrieved from reference TRBV2 and TRBJ2-5, is EPEVTQTPSHQVTQMGQEVILRCVPISNHLYFYWYRQILGQKVEFLVSFYNNEISEKSEIFDDQFSVERPDGSNFTLKIRSTKLEDSAMYFCASSERSNQYFGPGTRLLVL.

This clone was found many times. The rearrangement links TRBV4-1 to TRBJ2-1; 9 bases line up with TRBD2. This CDR3 comprises 15 residues. The junction had 6 bases not matched to a gene; V was cut back by 3 bases and J by 6 bases. Germline V gene data show CDR1 as MGHRA and CDR2 as YSYEKL. The CDR3 DNA follows: TGCGCCAGCAGCCAGATGAGCGGGGGGCGCAATGAGCAGTTCTTC. The encoded protein is CASSQMSGGRNEQFF.

This clone was seen ten or more times. V usage is TRBV7-9 and J usage is TRBJ2-5, with D possibly called TRBD1 or TRBD2 (5 bases each). Trimming left V 2 bases short and J 0 bases short, with 16 bases between. The CDR3 consists of 17 residues. Germline loops: CDR1 SEHNR, CDR2 FQNEAQ (reference sequence). Written as DNA, the CDR3 is TGTGCCAGCAGCTTAATCGGGGCAGGATCATACCAAGAGACCCAGTACTTC. Its protein is CASSLIGAGSYQETQYF.

This clone was picked up many times. The chain links TRBV6-6 to TRBJ2-3; TRBD2 is a possible D gene (6 bases). This CDR3 spans 17 amino acids. Germline-derived CDR1 and CDR2 are MNHNY and SVGAGI (reference sequence). Trimming stripped 4 bases from V and 0 bases from J, with 17 bases between. The CDR3 nucleotides read TGTGCCAGCAGTTCATCGCGGCGGGGACTTAGCACAGATACGCAGTATTTT. It specifies CASSSSRRGLSTDTQYF.

V usage is TRBV6-9 and J usage is TRBJ1-1; D gene ambiguous. The CDR3 extends over 11 amino acids. Per the germline V gene, CDR1 is MNHGY and CDR2 is SVAAGI. CDR3 protein: CVIRVGTEAFF. The CDR3 DNA reads as TGTGTCATCCGGGTGGGCACTGAAGCTTTCTTT.

There are many counts of this clone. The chain links TRBV3-1 to TRBJ1-1, with 10 bases lining up with TRBD1. The CDR3 extends over 15 amino acids. Trimming removed 4 bases from V and 6 bases from J; junction bases left unmatched: 8. Germline CDR1 reads LGHDT; CDR2 reads YNNKEL (reference sequence). The CDR3 loop is CASSPRTGGTAEAFF. DNA for the CDR3: TGTGCCAGCAGCCCCCGGACAGGGGGAACCGCTGAAGCTTTCTTT.

There are a few counts of this clone. A read error may account for a junction end that differs from germline. The chain uses TRBV6-1 and TRBJ1-1, with D hard to call. This CDR3 contains 15 residues. CDR1 is MNHNS and CDR2 is SASEGT in the germline V gene. CDR3: CASSPDTRTNTGAFF. The DNA of the CDR3 is TGTGCCAGCAGTCCCGATACAAGAACGAACACTGGAGCTTTCTTT.

This clone was found many times. CDR3: CASKDGQGGSGYTF. CDR3 nucleotides: TGTGCCAGCAAAGATGGACAGGGGGGGAGTGGCTACACCTTC. The rearrangement joins TRBV6-1 to TRBJ1-2, with TRBD1 matching 10 bases. Germline CDR1 is MNHNS and CDR2 is SASEGT. V lost 7 bases to trimming and J lost 7 bases; unmatched junction nucleotides: 9. This CDR3 region has 14 residues.

This clone was detected only a few times. V is TRBV13 and J is TRBJ2-3; D possibly matches TRBD1 or TRBD2 (5 bases each). The CDR3 has 15 residues. Germline CDR1 is PRHDT and CDR2 is FYEKMQ (reference sequence). V was trimmed by 4 bases and J by 7 bases, leaving 18 bases between them. The CDR3 here is CASSSKDGTYYTQYF. CDR3 DNA sequence: TGTGCCAGCAGCTCCAAAGACGGGACCTACTATACGCAGTATTTT.